Below, one TCR beta chain is given with its context. Its specificity is not known. This sample was taken from a study of T cell responses to AZD1222 COVID-19 vaccine. Turning to the study itself: Pooled together were second doses at about 4 or about 12 weeks. Study results and limitations: Repertoires were obtained solely post-peak T cell response.

Data came from immunoSEQ multiplex PCR; TCRdb stores just in-frame clones and leaves some out. The sample lists roughly 100,000 clones, more than 70% occurring once. The source is an adult in good health. This material consisted of peripheral blood, taken on day 0 of AZD1222 vaccination.

CDR3 sequence (DNA): TGTGCCAGCAGCCAAGAGATCCCACAGGGAGGGTTTGAGAACACTGAAGCTTTCTTT. As protein: CASSQEIPQGGFENTEAFF. V and J are TRBV4-2 and TRBJ1-1, with D possibly being TRBD1 (6 bases). The CDR3 is 19 residues long. The germline gives CDR1 LGHNA, CDR2 YNFKEQ. V was clipped by 0 bases and J by 1 base, with 21 bases between them.